Sequencing of this TCR beta chain was carried out in a study of regulatory T cells in long-lasting Graves disease (dated by TCRdb to the early 2020s). General notes on the study: Persistent Graves' disease was defined as antithyroid drug treatment for over 5 years with persistently positive TSH receptor autoantibodies. Peripheral blood TCR sequencing and RNA sequencing compared persistent Graves' disease patients with newly diagnosed Graves' disease patients. The study was registered as a clinical trial and conducted in China. TCR sequencing covered approximately 13 persistent and around 20 newly diagnosed Graves' disease patients, some 35 samples in total. On average, persistent Graves' disease patients in the clinical cohort had been on antithyroid drugs for about 9.3 years.

The time point label of this sample denotes: persistent/refractory GD, antithyroid drugs over 5 years with positive TRAb. RNA was extracted from PBMCs in TRIzol for both TCR sequencing and RNA sequencing. The diagnosis of Graves' disease was made according to American Thyroid Association guidelines. Recruitment of patients was carried out at an endocrinology department in Xi'an, China. From each patient, approximately 10 milliliters of peripheral blood was collected into an EDTA anticoagulant tube. Ficoll Paque Plus density gradient separation was used to isolate PBMCs, and no further T cell sorting was done. An Agilent 2100 Bioanalyzer and agarose gel were used to check RNA quality, and a NanoDrop 2000 was used to measure RNA concentration. Results and caveats for the whole study, not just this receptor: Compared with newly diagnosed patients, patients with persistent Graves' disease had lower TCR Shannon entropy and fewer highly expanded clones, which suggests clonal expansion. The authors noted that the small sample size was a limitation that may lower accuracy. Only the TCR beta chain was sequenced and analyzed. Preferential use of TRBV28, TRBJ1-2 and TRBJ2-5 was observed in persistent disease, whereas TRBV20-1 and TRBJ2-1 were favored in newly diagnosed disease. Only peripheral blood was studied, because thyroid tissue, the primary lesion, was inaccessible. Persistent patients shared more public clonotypes among themselves (more than 2,500) than newly diagnosed patients did (approximately 970).

The CDR3 goes from the cysteine to the phenylalanine over 15 residues. The entry retains the CDR3 DNA only, 45 bases that are in frame from base 1. V loses 2 bases of germline sequence and J loses 2 bases, and the interval between the two ends is 13 bases. CDR1 and CDR2, per the germline V gene (reference sequence), are MNHEY and SMNVEV. This clonotype has ten or more counts. Its antigen is currently not known. No quality values exist for individual bases; no much larger clone is one base distant. The library came from multiplex PCR. Sequencing used an Illumina HiSeq 4000. CDR3 regions were amplified by Arm-PCR with iRepertoire HTBI primers to construct TCR beta libraries. Before sequencing, the PCR products underwent gel purification. In the source study's methods: Gene usage analysis of CDR3 amino acid clonotypes relied on the roughly 64 TRBV and around 14 TRBJ segments identified across samples. Filtered high-quality paired reads were merged into contigs using COPE and FqMerger. Contigs were aligned with BLAST to IMGT TRBV, TRBD and TRBJ reference genes, and CDR3 was defined per IMGT. Highly expanded clones were defined as clonotypes with a frequency above 0.1%. Shannon entropy served as the measure of repertoire diversity, while the Gini coefficient captured V-J evenness. Public clonotypes were defined as clonotypes shared by more than one individual. TCRdb passed the public sequencing reads through fastp at Q25 and MiXCR, retaining productive beta sequences. A single entry per CDR3 protein holds the most common genes and DNA from its merged rows. None of the V and J calls come from the authors' own analysis; TCRdb made them. The sample table shows a few hundred thousand distinct CDR3 sequences, and roughly 21% are seen once. Of the sample, more than 6% falls within the top ten clones.

The receptor was derived from a female donor with Graves disease. The rearranged chain carries TRBV27 and TRBJ2-7, with the D call perhaps TRBD1 or TRBD2, each one matching 5 bases. Sequenced here: peripheral blood mononuclear cells (PBMCs), sampled when the disease was refractory, from a patient treated with antithyroid drugs. The CDR3 reads as follows: CASSLGDPGPYEQYF. The DNA is TGTGCCAGCAGTTTAGGGGACCCCGGACCCTACGAGCAGTACTTC.